The 13 T cell receptor beta chains reported below all come from one sample, sequenced in a study of metastatic and nonmetastatic thyroid tumors. TCRdb re-called the PCR reads via MiXCR. Among tens of thousands of clones listed, about 12% were seen once. None of the patients had undergone any treatment ahead of thyroid surgery. The sequenced material came from blood. Every receptor here comes from a male donor with papillary thyroid cancer or a benign thyroid nodule (not recorded which). Some clones in this sample may be carry-over from other donors' samples.

Ten or more counts support this clone. The chain combines TRBV6-1 with TRBJ2-4, with TRBD2 matching 9 bases. The germline V gene has CDR1 MNHNS and CDR2 SASEGT. Trimming cost V 3 bases and J 6 bases; bases outside gene matches: 6. The CDR3 covers 15 residues. The CDR3 sequence: CASSDGLAGRNIQYF. CDR3 DNA sequence: TGTGCCAGCAGTGACGGTCTAGCGGGAAGAAACATTCAGTACTTC.

This clone has only a few counts. A read error is possible here, since a much larger clone lies one base away. V gene TRBV28 combines with J gene TRBJ2-4; possible D gene TRBD1, 5 bases. The V and J ends lost 4 bases and 7 bases respectively, with 17 bases between them. This CDR3 region has 15 residues. Germline-derived CDR1 and CDR2 are MDHEN and SYDVKM. The CDR3 nucleotides read TGTGCCAGCAGTTCCCGCAGGGTCACCCAGAACATTCAGTACTTC. This translates into CASSSRRVTQNIQYF.

As for this clone: A read error is possible here, since a much larger clone lies one base away. The chain joins TRBV25-1 to TRBJ1-4; D gene ambiguous. Trimming left V 7 bases short and J 0 bases short, with 21 bases between. Per germline, CDR1 MGHDK and CDR2 SYGVNS. The CDR3 contains 18 residues. CDR3 nucleotide sequence: TGTGCCAGCATTGAGTTGGACCATAAAGGTCCAACTAATGAAAAACTGTTTTTT. Translating gives CASIELDHKGPTNEKLFF.

This clone was picked up many times. V and J are TRBV20-1 and TRBJ2-3; D unresolved. This CDR3 contains 15 residues. From germline, CDR1 is DFQATT and CDR2 SNEGSKA (reference sequence). V dropped 2 bases and J dropped 0 bases, with 12 bases sitting between them. CDR3 region: CSARIVWQSTDTQYF. The CDR3 DNA reads as TGCAGTGCTAGAATAGTATGGCAGAGCACAGATACGCAGTATTTT.

The V and J genes are TRBV3-1 and TRBJ2-3; tentatively, D is TRBD1 or TRBD2 (5 bases each). Germline values: CDR1 LGHDT, CDR2 YNNKEL (reference sequence). The CDR3 is 16 amino acids. Trimming removed 0 bases at V and 5 bases at J, with 15 bases between. DNA of the CDR3: TGTGCCAGCAGCCAAGATGGGGGACCAGGAGAAGATACGCAGTATTTT. This gives the protein CASSQDGGPGEDTQYF.

This clone occurred a few times. Germline and junction disagree at one end, which may indicate a read error. The chain recombines TRBV6-2 or TRBV6-3 with TRBJ2-3; 8 bases align to TRBD2. This CDR3 spans 17 amino acids. Per germline, CDR1 MNHEY and CDR2 SVGEGT. The CDR3 loop reads CASSYRGGSGLTDTQYF. The CDR3, as DNA: TGTGCCAGCAGTTACCGGGGGGGTAGCGGACTCACAGATACACAGTATTTT.

J is TRBJ2-5 and V is TRBV2; 12 bases match TRBD2. With 5 bases clipped from V and 4 bases from J, the junction kept 8 bases outside the gene matches. Germline V gene data show CDR1 as SNHLY and CDR2 as FYNNEI. This CDR3 has 16 residues. The CDR3 DNA sequence: TGTGCCAGCAGTCCATTGACTAGCGGGAGTGGAGAGACCCAGTACTTC. Its translation is CASSPLTSGSGETQYF.

Ten or more counts support this clone. The genes are TRBV12-3 or TRBV12-4 and TRBJ1-3; D uncertain. V lost 8 bases and J 4 bases, leaving 18 bases between the germline ends. The CDR3 runs 15 residues. CDR3 residues: CASSLGSVGGNTIYF. CDR3 nucleotides: TGTGCCAGCTCCTTAGGAAGCGTAGGAGGAAACACCATATATTTT.

The table lists this clone with a few counts. A much larger clone differs from this one at a single base, so this may be a read error. This chain joins TRBV5-1 and TRBJ2-1, with 10 bases that match TRBD1. The CDR3 runs to 14 residues. The V segment lost 6 bases and the J segment 9 bases; nucleotides outside the gene matches: 9. Germline CDR1 is SGHRS and CDR2 is YFSETQ. CDR3 bases: TGCGCCAGCATCCCGGGACAGGGGAATACTGAGCAGTTCTTC. It is translated as CASIPGQGNTEQFF.

This clone has at least ten counts. V is TRBV28 and J is TRBJ2-3; no clear D. This CDR3 is 14 amino acids long. Germline-derived CDR1 and CDR2 are MDHEN and SYDVKM. The V end was cut by 5 bases, the J end by 6 bases, with 15 bases between. The CDR3 DNA reads TGTGCCAGCAGTCCACCCTCCCGGCCCGATACGCAGTATTTT. Protein product: CASSPPSRPDTQYF.

This clone was counted ten times or more. This may arise from a read error, as a much more abundant clone is one base away. CDR3 nucleotide sequence: TGTGCCACCATCGGACTGAACAGCCTGACAGGGTTAAAGACCCAGTACTTC. Translating it yields CATIGLNSLTGLKTQYF. The chain uses TRBV15 and TRBJ2-5, with 7 bases matching TRBD1. Germline V lookup: CDR1 LNHNV, CDR2 YYDKDF (reference sequence). The CDR3 is 17 amino acids. Trimming cost V 7 bases and J 6 bases; bases outside gene matches: 20.

This clone is labeled medium-sized. V gene TRBV6-4 combines with J gene TRBJ2-2, with D uncertain. V was pared by 0 bases and J by 6 bases, with 5 bases between. The CDR3 has 13 amino acids. The germline V gene has CDR1 MRHNA and CDR2 SNTAGT. The CDR3 DNA reads as TGTGCCAGCAGTGACTCGAGTGCCGGGGAGCTGTTTTTT. This translates into CASSDSSAGELFF.

This clone occurred a few times. The chain carries TRBV10-3 and TRBJ2-7, with a weak D call TRBD1 (5 bases). The CDR3 covers 13 residues. Germline assignment: CDR1 ENHRY and CDR2 SYGVKD. Trimming cost V 8 bases and J 5 bases, with 16 bases left between them. Here the CDR3 reads CAIGPVQVHEQYF. In DNA form, the CDR3 reads TGTGCCATCGGGCCGGTACAGGTCCACGAGCAGTACTTC.